Listed here is a single TCR beta chain. Its cognate antigen is unknown. The data were taken from a study of shared clonotypes between healthy human individuals. Measured with immunoSEQ multiplex PCR; TCRdb has only the in-frame clones, and not every one. In the table there are about 2.4 million clones, roughly 93% of which are singletons. Study-level points and caveats: Among a handful of donors, roughly 5% of naive CD4 clonotypes were found in common.

Germline lookup yields CDR1 MDHEN and CDR2 SYDVKM. This CDR3 is 14 amino acids long. V lost 8 bases to trimming and J lost 7 bases, with 20 bases between them. The source material was naive CD4+ T cells from PBMCs. The subset: CD45RA+ positively selected. This receptor was identified in a man in his late teens or twenties in good health. Some clones in this sample may be carry-over from other donors' samples. V and J are TRBV28 and TRBJ1-2; D gene uncertain. CDR3 sequence reads: CASGTPDAAAGYTF. In nucleotides, the CDR3 is TGTGCCAGCGGTACACCGGACGCTGCGGCTGGCTACACCTTC.